The text below deals with one T cell receptor (beta chain). Antigen: not known. The data were taken from a study of CD39 and CD103 CD8 tumor-infiltrating T cells. CD8+CD4-CD45RA- cells, CCR7-positive or negative, formed the memory CD8 sort. Whole-study findings and limits: Unlike DN TIL clonotypes, DP TIL clonotypes seldom appeared in blood.

Each sorted subset gave roughly 8,500 to 110,000 cells for genomic DNA. Assay: immunoSEQ multiplex PCR; the TCRdb copy retains only in-frame clones and omits some. Here the sample spans 4,500 to 5,500 clones, around 66% being singletons. Input material: CD8+ T cells sorted from blood. This sample's subset: total memory CD8 T cells (CD45RA-CCR7+/-) from blood or uninvolved lymph node. The receptor was isolated from a human donor with head and neck squamous cell carcinoma.

CDR3 in amino acids: CASSFRRDRASGNTIYF. The CDR3 bases are TGTGCCAGCAGCTTTCGCCGGGACAGGGCCTCTGGAAACACCATATATTTT. This chain connects TRBV11-3 to TRBJ1-3; 9 bases line up with TRBD1. Germline V lookup: CDR1 SGHNT, CDR2 YENEEA. The CDR3 extends over 17 amino acids. The V gene end was trimmed by 3 bases and the J gene end by 0 bases; junction bases not matched to a gene: 6. The whole variable domain, filled in from reference TRBV11-3 and TRBJ1-3, reads EAGVVQSPRYKIIEKKQPVAFWCNPISGHNTLYWYLQNLGQGPELLIRYENEEAVDDSQLPKDRFSAERLKGVDSTLKIQPAELGDSAVYLCASSFRRDRASGNTIYFGEGSWLTVV.